This T cell receptor beta chain is drawn from a study of T cells after yellow fever vaccination. In the case of this clonotype: Its target is not known.

Broader study findings: It was a weaker secondary response, yet one that peaked faster, at day 5 versus 15.

A single record per CDR3 protein comes from TCRdb applying MiXCR to the 5' RACE reads. The profile shows fewer than 350,000 distinct CDR3 sequences, around 3.6% of them singletons. V was clipped by 3 bases and J by 7 bases, with 21 bases between them. This CDR3 has 15 amino acids. Per the germline V gene, CDR1 is DFQATT and CDR2 is SNEGSKA (reference sequence). The sequences come from PBMCs, collected on the day of the yellow fever booster vaccination. This TCR was recovered from a man younger than 35 who received the YFV17D yellow fever vaccine. The genes are TRBV20-1 and TRBJ2-5; D tentatively fits TRBD1 or TRBD2 (5 bases each). The CDR3 loop reads CSASDPRTRGGTQYF. Written as DNA, the CDR3 is TGCAGTGCTAGTGATCCCCGGACTCGTGGGGGGACCCAGTACTTC.